This T cell receptor (beta chain) was captured in a study of early T cells in non-severe SARS-CoV-2 infection. About the study: Bulk RNA taken from unsorted whole blood was sequenced, leaving chains unpaired.

As regards this clonotype: Its antigen is unknown.

The V gene end was trimmed by 7 bases and the J gene end by 3 bases; junction bases not matched to a gene: 6. The V gene's germline CDR1 is SQVTM and CDR2 ANQGSEA. The CDR3 covers 13 residues. Study observations and caveats: Anti-spike CD8 specificities were favored by VDJdb matching, whose results missed private and CD4 specificities.

The TCR library protocol was used to attach unique molecular identifiers. These identifiers were attached to individual cDNA molecules. A single record per CDR3 protein comes from TCRdb applying MiXCR to the 5' RACE reads. This sample yields some 40,000 distinct CDR3 sequences, of which over 3.5% are seen a single time; roughly 10% belongs to the top ten. This TCR was sampled from an adult who was a healthcare worker with PCR-confirmed SARS-CoV-2 infection or an uninfected control (not recorded which). This sequence joins TRBV29-1 and TRBJ1-1; 9 positions match TRBD1. The specimen was whole blood. CDR3 protein: CSGNRGRDTEAFF. As DNA, the CDR3 is TGCAGCGGGAACAGGGGGCGCGACACTGAAGCTTTCTTT.